This section outlines one T cell receptor (beta chain) sequence together with its context. These data originate in a study of T cells after yellow fever vaccination. V trimming: 1 base; J trimming: 7 bases; junction bases outside the gene matches: 7. Germline lookup yields CDR1 SEHNR and CDR2 FQNEAQ (reference sequence). The CDR3 spans 14 residues. MiXCR, applied by TCRdb to the 5' RACE reads, yields one record per CDR3 protein. Among under 300,000 distinct CDR3 sequences listed, about 7% were seen once. The sequencing here drew on CD4+ T cells sorted from PBMCs, taken 15 days after the yellow fever booster vaccination. This receptor was obtained from a young man who received the YFV17D yellow fever vaccine. The chain couples TRBV7-9 to TRBJ2-7, with 7 bases fitting TRBD1. The CDR3 sequence: CASSLGEARGEQYF. The CDR3 bases are TGTGCCAGCAGCTTAGGGGAAGCCAGGGGGGAGCAGTACTTC. Using reference TRBV7-9 and TRBJ2-7 for the parts outside the CDR3, the full variable domain is DTGVSQNPRHKITKRGQNVTFRCDPISEHNRLYWYRQTLGQGPEFLTYFQNEAQLEKSRLLSDRFSAERPKGSFSTLEIQRTEQGDSAMYLCASSLGEARGEQYFGPGTRLTVT.